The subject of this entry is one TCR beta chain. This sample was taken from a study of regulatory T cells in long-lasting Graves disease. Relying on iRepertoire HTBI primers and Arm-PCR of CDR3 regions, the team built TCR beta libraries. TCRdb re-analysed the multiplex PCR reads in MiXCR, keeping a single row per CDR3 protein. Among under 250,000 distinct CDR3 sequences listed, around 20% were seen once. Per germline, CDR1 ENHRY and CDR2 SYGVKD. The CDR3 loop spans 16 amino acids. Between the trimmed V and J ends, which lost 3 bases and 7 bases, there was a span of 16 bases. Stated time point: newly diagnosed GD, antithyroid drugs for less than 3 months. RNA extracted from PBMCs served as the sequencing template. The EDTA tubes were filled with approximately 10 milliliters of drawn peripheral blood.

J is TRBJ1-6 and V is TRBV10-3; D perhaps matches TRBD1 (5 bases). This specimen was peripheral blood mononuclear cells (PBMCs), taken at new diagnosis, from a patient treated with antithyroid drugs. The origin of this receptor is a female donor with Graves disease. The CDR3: CAISDPRAGGNSPLHF. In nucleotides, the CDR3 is TGTGCCATCAGTGACCCCAGGGCGGGGGGGAATTCACCCCTCCACTTT.